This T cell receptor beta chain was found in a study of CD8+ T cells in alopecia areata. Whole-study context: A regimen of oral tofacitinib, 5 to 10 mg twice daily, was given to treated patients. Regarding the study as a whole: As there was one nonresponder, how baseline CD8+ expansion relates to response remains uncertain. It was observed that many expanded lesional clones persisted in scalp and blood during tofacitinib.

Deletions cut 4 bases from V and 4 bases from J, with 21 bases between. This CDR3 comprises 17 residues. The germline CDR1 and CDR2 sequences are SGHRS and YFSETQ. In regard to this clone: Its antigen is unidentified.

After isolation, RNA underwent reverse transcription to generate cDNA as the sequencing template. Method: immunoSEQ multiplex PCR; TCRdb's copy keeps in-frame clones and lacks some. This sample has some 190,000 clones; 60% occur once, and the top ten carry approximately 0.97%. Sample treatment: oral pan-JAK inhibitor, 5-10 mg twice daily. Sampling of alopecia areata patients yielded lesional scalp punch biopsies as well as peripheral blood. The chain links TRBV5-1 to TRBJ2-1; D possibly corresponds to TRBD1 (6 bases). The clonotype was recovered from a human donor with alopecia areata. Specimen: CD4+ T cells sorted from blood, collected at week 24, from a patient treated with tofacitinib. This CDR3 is CASSLQGSGQPYNEQFF. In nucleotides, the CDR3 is TGCGCCAGCAGCCTCCAGGGATCAGGACAGCCTTACAATGAGCAGTTCTTC.